This T cell receptor (beta chain) was sequenced during a study of beta chain features in type 1 diabetes. This clone was seen a handful of times. Sorted populations all exceeded 95% purity. Of the isolated RNA, all was reverse transcribed, and so the sequenced material was expressed TCRB transcripts. The assay was immunoSEQ multiplex PCR, and TCRdb's table has in-frame clones only and misses some. Among just over 600,000 clones, 15% were seen once, and the ten largest hold 0.09% to 0.095%. Looked up from germline, CDR1 is SGHKS and CDR2 is YYEKEE (reference sequence). V lost 4 bases to trimming and J lost 0 bases; unmatched junction nucleotides: 6. The CDR3 sequence is 15 residues long.

Source material: naive CD4+ T cells from blood. This chain links TRBV5-5 with TRBJ1-1; TRBD1 matches at 7 bases. This clonotype originated in a man in his late teens or twenties in good health. The CDR3 region is CASSPLGTVNTEAFF. The DNA for the CDR3 is TGTGCCAGCAGCCCACTCGGGACAGTGAACACTGAAGCTTTCTTT.